The 28 T cell receptor beta chains reported below all come from one sample, sequenced in a study of blood T cell repertoires in COVID-19. Sequenced by immunoSEQ multiplex PCR; TCRdb stores in-frame clones only, minus some. In the table there are approximately 52,000 clones, about nine tenths of which are singletons. Material: peripheral blood. These receptors originate from a man aged 50 to 59 with active COVID-19.

This chain uses TRBV28 with TRBJ2-1, with 8 bases matching TRBD1. J was trimmed by 4 bases and V by 7 bases; bases with no gene match: 9. Germline V gives CDR1 MDHEN, CDR2 SYDVKM. The CDR3 is made up of 15 amino acids. Here the CDR3 reads CASTVIGTGYNEQFF. CDR3 bases: TGTGCCAGCACAGTGATAGGGACAGGTTACAATGAGCAGTTCTTC.

V and J are TRBV10-3 and TRBJ1-6; a possible D gene is TRBD1 (6 bases). CDR3 length: 14 amino acids. The germline V gene has CDR1 ENHRY and CDR2 SYGVKD. Trimming removed 3 bases from V and 6 bases from J, with 9 bases in between. The CDR3 protein is CAISDDRRNSPLHF. CDR3 coding DNA: TGTGCCATCAGTGACGACAGGCGTAATTCACCCCTCCACTTT.

The chain recombines TRBV7-9 with TRBJ2-2, with D possibly matching TRBD1 (6 bases). With 8 bases removed from V and 3 bases from J, the gap between germline ends came to 10 bases. Germline CDR1 and CDR2: SEHNR and FQNEAQ (reference sequence). This CDR3 has 13 amino acids. CDR3 DNA: TGTGCCAGCCCGGCAGGGGACACCGGGGAGCTGTTTTTT. It encodes CASPAGDTGELFF.

The chain combines TRBV7-2 with TRBJ2-2; 12 bases match TRBD2. V was clipped by 2 bases and J by 4 bases; unmatched bases: 5. The CDR3 spans 17 residues. Germline assignment: CDR1 SGHTA and CDR2 FQGNSA. CDR3 sequence: CASSLLAGGQGTGELFF. For the CDR3, the DNA is TGTGCCAGCAGCTTACTAGCGGGAGGGCAGGGCACCGGGGAGCTGTTTTTT.

This chain joins TRBV24-1 and TRBJ2-3; TRBD2 matches at 10 bases. The CDR3 runs to 16 residues. Germline assignment: CDR1 KGHDR and CDR2 SFDVKD. V was clipped by 3 bases and J by 1 base; unmatched bases: 3. CDR3 nucleotide sequence: TGTGCCACCAGTGATCCCCTAGCGGGAGGCACAGATACGCAGTATTTT. Its protein is CATSDPLAGGTDTQYF.

The chain carries TRBV7-9 and TRBJ1-3; D remains unclear. The germline CDR1 and CDR2 sequences are SEHNR and FQNEAQ (reference sequence). CDR3 length: 17 residues. Trimming shortened V by 5 bases and J by 0 bases, and 17 bases separated the two germline ends. The chain's CDR3 is CASSLTPAGSSGNTIYF. CDR3 bases: TGTGCCAGCAGCCTCACACCGGCGGGGAGCTCTGGAAACACCATATATTTT.

The chain uses TRBV27 and TRBJ1-1; no reliable D call. Trimming cost V 1 base and J 0 bases, with 21 bases left between them. This CDR3 contains 19 residues. The germline V gene encodes CDR1 MNHEY and CDR2 SMNVEV (reference sequence). Written as DNA, the CDR3 is TGTGCCAGCAGTTTATTGCGGGCTTCCGGCTGGGGAATGAACACTGAAGCTTTCTTT. Residues: CASSLLRASGWGMNTEAFF.

The J gene is TRBJ2-1, the V gene TRBV9; TRBD2 agrees at 7 bases. V dropped 2 bases and J dropped 3; count of bases not matched to a gene: 5. The CDR3 is 15 amino acids. The V gene's germline CDR1 is SGDLS and CDR2 YYNGEE. In DNA, the CDR3 is TGTGCCAGCAGCGTGACTAGCAACAGCTACAATGAGCAGTTCTTC. Protein sequence: CASSVTSNSYNEQFF. Full variable domain (outside the CDR3, taken from reference TRBV9 and TRBJ2-1): DSGVTQTPKHLITATGQRVTLRCSPRSGDLSVYWYQQSLDQGLQFLIQYYNGEERAKGNILERFSAQQFPDLHSELNLSSLELGDSALYFCASSVTSNSYNEQFFGPGTRLTVL.

The chain combines TRBV15 with TRBJ2-5; D possibly corresponds to TRBD2 (6 bases). Trimming shortened V by 1 base and J by 2 bases, and 17 bases separated the two germline ends. Per germline, CDR1 LNHNV and CDR2 YYDKDF (reference sequence). The CDR3 is 17 amino acids. In nucleotides, the CDR3 is TGTGCCACCAGCAGAGGAGCGCCGGGACTCCCACAAGAGACCCAGTACTTC. Encoded protein: CATSRGAPGLPQETQYF.

The chain couples TRBV6-5 to TRBJ2-7; D is perhaps TRBD1 (5 bases). The CDR3 has 11 amino acids. From germline, CDR1 is MNHEY and CDR2 SVGAGI. V was cut by 8 bases and J by 9 bases, with 14 bases left in between. CDR3 sequence (DNA): TGTGCCAGCGACGACAGCTGGAGGCAGTACTTC. Encoded protein: CASDDSWRQYF.

J is TRBJ1-2 and V is TRBV7-9, with unresolved D. Trimming stripped 3 bases from V and 1 base from J, with 6 bases between. CDR3 size: 13 residues. Germline loops: CDR1 SEHNR, CDR2 FQNEAQ (reference sequence). The CDR3 loop reads CASSFTDNYGYTF. The CDR3, as DNA: TGTGCCAGCAGCTTCACAGATAACTATGGCTACACCTTC.

This clone was seen a single time. The chain recombines TRBV27 with TRBJ2-3; 11 nucleotides agree with TRBD2. CDR3 length: 16 amino acids. Germline CDR1 MNHEY, CDR2 SMNVEV (reference sequence). V lost 0 bases, J lost 6 bases, and 5 bases stayed unmatched. CDR3 in DNA: TGTGCCAGCAGTTTATCGATACTAGCGGGAGTTGATACGCAGTATTTT. It specifies CASSLSILAGVDTQYF.

The V gene is TRBV4-3, the J gene TRBJ2-1; tentative D call: TRBD1 (6 bases). V was cut by 0 bases and J by 5 bases, with 8 bases left in between. There are 14 residues in the CDR3. Germline CDR1 LGHNA, CDR2 YSLEER. CDR3 nucleotides: TGCGCCAGCAGCCAAGAGGACAGCGACAATGAGCAGTTCTTC. It translates to CASSQEDSDNEQFF.

The genes are TRBV7-2 and TRBJ2-1; D is perhaps TRBD2 (6 bases). Germline V gene lookup returns CDR1 SGHTA and CDR2 FQGNSA. V was trimmed by 5 bases and J by 2 bases, leaving 10 bases between them. The CDR3 spans 14 residues. CDR3 nucleotides: TGTGCCAGCAGCACAAGGACTACCTACAATGAGCAGTTCTTC. It codes for CASSTRTTYNEQFF.

The genes are TRBV2 and TRBJ2-4, with D possibly being TRBD2 (5 bases). Germline CDR1 SNHLY, CDR2 FYNNEI. The V and J ends lost 1 base and 8 bases respectively, with 12 bases between them. The CDR3 extends over 14 amino acids. The CDR3 DNA sequence: TGTGCCAGCAGTGAAGGAGGGCTCCCGTACATTCAGTACTTC. Amino acids: CASSEGGLPYIQYF. Full variable domain (missing parts from reference TRBV2 and TRBJ2-4): EPEVTQTPSHQVTQMGQEVILRCVPISNHLYFYWYRQILGQKVEFLVSFYNNEISEKSEIFDDQFSVERPDGSNFTLKIRSTKLEDSAMYFCASSEGGLPYIQYFGAGTRLSVL.

The V gene is TRBV4-3, the J gene TRBJ2-3; 12 bases are a match to TRBD2. Losses at the gene ends were 0 bases for V and 4 bases for J; bases not matched to a gene: 2. Germline V gene sequence: CDR1 LGHNA, CDR2 YSLEER. The CDR3 covers 16 residues. The CDR3 DNA reads as TGCGCCAGCAGCCAAGAGCTAGCGGGGGGGCCAGATACGCAGTATTTT. Translating gives CASSQELAGGPDTQYF.

The chain combines TRBV6-1 with TRBJ2-2, with 13 bases matching TRBD2. The V gene end was trimmed by 1 base and the J gene end by 3 bases; junction bases not matched to a gene: 11. Germline lookup yields CDR1 MNHNS and CDR2 SASEGT. The CDR3 length is 20 residues. The CDR3 DNA sequence: TGTGCCAGCAGTGAAGTAGGACGGGGACTAGCGGGAAGATACACCGGGGAGCTGTTTTTT. It encodes CASSEVGRGLAGRYTGELFF.

This rearrangement joins TRBV7-9 to TRBJ1-1; 10 bases fit TRBD1. There are 15 residues in the CDR3. Trimming took 5 bases from V and 4 from J; bases not matched to a gene: 7. Germline-derived CDR1 and CDR2 are SEHNR and FQNEAQ (reference sequence). The CDR3 coding sequence is TGTGCCAGCAGCCCTCCGGGACAGGGGTTCACTGAAGCTTTCTTT. Its translation is CASSPPGQGFTEAFF.

This chain joins TRBV18 and TRBJ2-7; 9 bases are shared with TRBD1. With 5 bases clipped from V and 1 base from J, the junction kept 3 bases outside the gene matches. The CDR3 is made up of 14 amino acids. Germline assignment: CDR1 KGHSH and CDR2 LQKENI. In DNA, the CDR3 is TGTGCCAGCTCAAAACAGGGGGCATCCTACGAGCAGTACTTC. Translation: CASSKQGASYEQYF.

This clone showed up just a few times. The CDR3 loop is CASSLTTYEQYF. As DNA, the CDR3 is TGTGCCAGCAGCTTGACTACCTACGAGCAGTACTTC. The chain uses TRBV5-5 and TRBJ2-7; D call uncertain. The V gene lost 1 base and the J gene lost 2 bases, with 4 bases spanning the gap. The CDR3 contains 12 residues. Germline-derived CDR1 and CDR2 are SGHKS and YYEKEE (reference sequence).

The chain couples TRBV2 to TRBJ1-5, with D hard to call. Germline assignment: CDR1 SNHLY and CDR2 FYNNEI. V was clipped by 6 bases and J by 0 bases, with 9 bases between them. The CDR3 totals 14 residues. CDR3 sequence reads: CASRREFSNQPQHF. The CDR3 region has the DNA TGTGCCAGCAGGCGTGAGTTTAGCAATCAGCCCCAGCATTTT.

CDR3 nucleotide sequence: TGCGCCAGCAGCATGGGGACTAGCGGGAGTCTAGGGTTGAGCAATGAGCAGTTCTTC. It yields the protein CASSMGTSGSLGLSNEQFF. This chain joins TRBV5-1 and TRBJ2-1; 14 bases match TRBD2. V was pared by 4 bases and J by 6 bases, with 15 bases of the junction left unmatched. Germline CDR1 is SGHRS and CDR2 is YFSETQ. This CDR3 is 19 amino acids long.

This clone was picked up one time. The J gene is TRBJ1-5, the V gene TRBV5-4; D may be TRBD1 (6 bases). The ends were cut back, 5 bases at V and 3 bases at J, with 12 bases in the middle. The V gene's germline CDR1 is SGHNT and CDR2 YYREEE (reference sequence). CDR3 size: 14 residues. CDR3 nucleotides: TGTGCCAGCAGTGTCCGGGACACCAATCAGCCCCAGCATTTT. Its protein is CASSVRDTNQPQHF.

The rearrangement links TRBV27 to TRBJ2-7; TRBD2 aligns across 10 bases. The CDR3 totals 17 residues. The V gene end was trimmed by 6 bases and the J gene end by 7 bases; junction bases not matched to a gene: 18. Germline V CDR1 and CDR2: MNHEY, SMNVEV (reference sequence). For the CDR3, the DNA is TGTGCCAGCAGCTCAATCTGGGGGGCTAGCGGGAGTGGTGAGCAGTACTTC. It encodes CASSSIWGASGSGEQYF.

This chain connects TRBV7-8 to TRBJ1-6; 7 bases line up with TRBD1. The CDR3 consists of 16 residues. CDR1 is SGHVS and CDR2 is FQNEAQ in the germline V gene. V trimming: 3 bases; J trimming: 6 bases; junction bases outside the gene matches: 8. CDR3 bases: TGTGCCAGCAGCTTCCTAAACCGGGACAGTAATTCACCCCTCCACTTT. The encoded protein is CASSFLNRDSNSPLHF.

This chain's CDR3 is CASRGGAWNTEAFF. The DNA of the CDR3 is TGTGCCAGTAGGGGTGGGGCGTGGAACACTGAAGCTTTCTTT. J is TRBJ1-1 and V is TRBV19, with D possibly being TRBD1 (5 bases). V lost 6 bases, J lost 1 base, and 12 bases lay in between. In germline, CDR1 is LNHDA, CDR2 SQIVND (reference sequence). The CDR3 is made up of 14 amino acids.

This clone was seen once. This sequence joins TRBV11-2 and TRBJ1-3, with D possibly TRBD1 on 5 matching bases. The CDR3 runs to 18 residues. Trimming left V 5 bases short and J 0 bases short, with 20 bases between. Per the germline V gene, CDR1 is SGHAT and CDR2 is FQNNGV. This CDR3 reads CASSPRVEGRYSGNTIYF. DNA of the CDR3: TGTGCCAGCAGCCCCCGGGTGGAGGGACGGTACTCTGGAAACACCATATATTTT.

The CDR3 protein is CASSSAPGTGIAGELFF. For the CDR3, the DNA is TGTGCCAGCAGTTCCGCGCCGGGGACAGGGATCGCCGGGGAGCTGTTTTTT. This chain connects TRBV28 to TRBJ2-2, with 9 bases identical to TRBD1. Trimming at V came to 4 bases and at J to 6 bases, leaving 12 bases not matched to a gene. This CDR3 is built from 17 residues. Germline CDR1 MDHEN, CDR2 SYDVKM.